This entry lists 17 T cell receptor beta chains sequenced from one sample in a study of human T cells and chemical hapten exposure. TCRdb called the RACE reads again in MiXCR, with one record for every CDR3 protein. The table lists 75,000 to 90,000 distinct CDR3 sequences, 11% of them singletons. Time point here: patch test 3, about 24 weeks after DPC sensitization. Treatment reported: therapeutic diphenylcyclopropenone sensitization with weekly scalp DPC. This material consisted of whole blood, taken in connection with sensitization to the hapten diphenylcyclopropenone (DPC). The receptors here all came from a woman aged 50 to 65 with alopecia areata. Some clones in this sample may be carry-over from other donors' samples.

This clonotype was observed a handful of times. The V call is TRBV19, the J call TRBJ1-5; the D gene is possibly TRBD1 (5 bases). V lost 8 bases, J lost 6 bases, and 14 bases lay in between. Germline V gene sequence: CDR1 LNHDA, CDR2 SQIVND (reference sequence). CDR3 size: 13 residues. The CDR3, as DNA: TGTGCCAGTGCCTTGGGGGGGACTCAGCCCCAGCATTTT. It is translated as CASALGGTQPQHF.

This clonotype was counted many times. The chain has TRBV7-2 and TRBJ1-1, with D perhaps matching TRBD1 (5 bases). The CDR3 runs to 14 residues. V lost 5 bases and J 4 bases, leaving 14 bases between the germline ends. CDR1 and CDR2 from the germline V gene are SGHTA and FQGNSA. CDR3 protein: CASSLSRASTEAFF. CDR3 nucleotides: TGTGCCAGCAGCCTTAGCAGGGCTTCCACTGAAGCTTTCTTT. Supplemented by reference TRBV7-2 and TRBJ1-1, the full variable domain reads GAGVSQSPSNKVTEKGKDVELRCDPISGHTALYWYRQSLGQGLEFLIYFQGNSAPDKSGLPSDRFSAERTGGSVSTLTIQRTQQEDSAVYLCASSLSRASTEAFFGQGTRLTVV.

This clonotype was detected many times. The CDR3 region has the DNA TGTGCCAGCGGAAGCAATCAGCCCCAGCATTTT. Its protein is CASGSNQPQHF. The chain links TRBV6-6 to TRBJ1-5; D unresolved. V lost 8 bases and J 1 base, leaving 3 bases between the germline ends. Germline V CDR1 and CDR2: MNHNY, SVGAGI (reference sequence). The CDR3 totals 11 residues.

This clonotype was detected a few times. The chain combines TRBV7-2 with TRBJ2-5; TRBD1 matches 7 bases. Germline-derived CDR1 and CDR2 are SGHTA and FQGNSA. After removal of 3 bases from V and 5 bases from J, the junction contained 3 bases not matched to a gene. The CDR3 contains 13 residues. The CDR3 DNA reads as TGTGCCAGCAGCTTTACAGGGGTGGAGACCCAGTACTTC. Translated, it gives CASSFTGVETQYF. The variable domain in full, completed from reference TRBV7-2 and TRBJ2-5, reads GAGVSQSPSNKVTEKGKDVELRCDPISGHTALYWYRQSLGQGLEFLIYFQGNSAPDKSGLPSDRFSAERTGGSVSTLTIQRTQQEDSAVYLCASSFTGVETQYFGPGTRLLVL.

This clonotype was found many times. V is TRBV28 and J is TRBJ2-5; a weak D match, TRBD1 (5 bases). The CDR3 contains 14 residues. The germline V gene has CDR1 MDHEN and CDR2 SYDVKM. The V gene lost 1 base and the J gene lost 5 bases, with 11 bases spanning the gap. CDR3 sequence (DNA): TGTGCCAGCAGTTTATCGGCGAAGGGGGAGACCCAGTACTTC. This translates into CASSLSAKGETQYF.

This clonotype came up many times. CDR3 protein: CASSYDGGRGSPLHF. In DNA, the CDR3 is TGTGCCAGCAGTTACGACGGGGGGCGCGGATCACCCCTCCACTTT. The genes are TRBV6-5 and TRBJ1-6, with D tentatively TRBD1 (6 bases). Deletions cut 2 bases from V and 10 bases from J, with 15 bases between. Germline-derived CDR1 and CDR2 are MNHEY and SVGAGI. There are 15 residues in the CDR3.

The table lists this clonotype with many counts. This chain joins TRBV10-3 and TRBJ2-1, with unresolved D. The length of the CDR3 is 13 residues. The germline CDR1 and CDR2 sequences are ENHRY and SYGVKD. V lost 2 bases to trimming and J lost 6 bases, with 8 bases between them. The CDR3 nucleotides read TGTGCCATCAGTGAGGGGTACCTCAATGAGCAGTTCTTC. This gives the protein CAISEGYLNEQFF.

This clonotype was observed at least ten times. The J gene is TRBJ1-2, the V gene TRBV28; weak D call: TRBD1 (5 bases). The CDR3 sequence is 15 residues long. Trimming pared 2 bases from V and 5 bases from J, leaving 15 bases between. CDR1 is MDHEN, CDR2 SYDVKM, per germline. In DNA, the CDR3 is TGTGCCAGCAGTTTAGCCGCTGGCAGGGTGTATGGCTACACCTTC. Translated: CASSLAAGRVYGYTF.

The chain recombines TRBV3-1 with TRBJ1-2, with D possibly matching TRBD1 (5 bases). Germline V CDR1 and CDR2: LGHDT, YNNKEL (reference sequence). V dropped 4 bases and J dropped 0 bases, with 15 bases sitting between them. This CDR3 is built from 16 residues. Here the CDR3 reads CASSRGGGKANYGYTF. The CDR3 bases are TGTGCCAGCAGCCGGGGCGGAGGGAAAGCTAACTATGGCTACACCTTC.

There are many counts of this clonotype. V usage is TRBV29-1 and J usage is TRBJ2-7; D possibly corresponds to TRBD1 (6 bases). Trimming removed 5 bases at V and 7 bases at J, with 15 bases between. CDR3 length: 12 residues. Germline V gene lookup returns CDR1 SQVTM and CDR2 ANQGSEA. The CDR3 sequence is CSVSRDNWEQYF. CDR3 DNA sequence: TGCAGCGTTTCCCGGGACAATTGGGAGCAGTACTTC.

This clonotype was seen a handful of times. The CDR3 protein is CSVGLGYEQYF. The CDR3 region has the DNA TGCAGCGTTGGGCTGGGGTACGAGCAGTACTTC. The genes are TRBV29-1 and TRBJ2-7; D unclear. Germline CDR1 reads SQVTM; CDR2 reads ANQGSEA. CDR3 size: 11 residues. Trimming removed 4 bases at V and 4 bases at J, with 8 bases between.

The V call is TRBV25-1, the J call TRBJ1-3, with D maybe TRBD1 (6 bases). Trimming left V 3 bases short and J 2 bases short, with 14 bases between. This CDR3 has 16 residues. Germline lookup yields CDR1 MGHDK and CDR2 SYGVNS. The CDR3 DNA is TGTGCCAGCAGTGAGCGGACCGGGACAACTGGAAACACCATATATTTT. Encoded protein: CASSERTGTTGNTIYF.

Ten or more counts support this clonotype. In DNA, the CDR3 is TGTGCCACCAGTGATTTTAAGGCCGCGGGTTTCGATACGCAGTATTTT. It is translated as CATSDFKAAGFDTQYF. V usage is TRBV24-1 and J usage is TRBJ2-3; a possible D gene is TRBD2 (5 bases). CDR3 length equals 16 residues. Per germline, CDR1 KGHDR and CDR2 SFDVKD. The V end lost 1 base, the J end lost 6 bases, and 16 bases lay between the germline ends.

The chain joins TRBV6-5 to TRBJ1-2; D is unresolved. The V and J ends lost 3 bases and 4 bases respectively, with 15 bases between them. The CDR3 length is 15 residues. Per the germline V gene, CDR1 is MNHEY and CDR2 is SVGAGI. CDR3 coding DNA: TGTGCCAGCAGTTATGGGGTCGGCGACGTCTATGGCTACACCTTC. Amino acid sequence: CASSYGVGDVYGYTF.

This clonotype has at least ten counts. The chain recombines TRBV19 with TRBJ1-5; D not certain. The CDR3 consists of 12 residues. V was cut by 3 bases and J by 6 bases, with 6 bases left in between. Germline V gene lookup returns CDR1 LNHDA and CDR2 SQIVND (reference sequence). This chain's CDR3 is CASSISFQPQHF. For the CDR3, the DNA is TGTGCCAGTAGTATCAGTTTTCAGCCCCAGCATTTT. The complete variable domain, with remaining parts taken from reference TRBV19 and TRBJ1-5, reads DGGITQSPKYLFRKEGQNVTLSCEQNLNHDAMYWYRQDPGQGLRLIYYSQIVNDFQKGDIAEGYSVSREKKESFPLTVTSAQKNPTAFYLCASSISFQPQHFGDGTRLSIL.

At least ten counts were recorded for this clonotype. The V gene is TRBV20-1, the J gene TRBJ2-3, with TRBD2 matching over 9 bases. CDR1 DFQATT and CDR2 SNEGSKA come from the germline V gene (reference sequence). V was pared by 6 bases and J by 4 bases, with 14 bases of the junction left unmatched. The CDR3 totals 16 residues. CDR3 sequence (DNA): TGCAGTGCCCTTAGGGTTGCGGGAGGGCCCCCAGATACGCAGTATTTT. Its protein product is CSALRVAGGPPDTQYF.

The chain has TRBV24-1 and TRBJ1-2; D is unresolved. The V and J ends lost 9 bases and 0 bases respectively, with 10 bases between them. Germline V gene lookup returns CDR1 KGHDR and CDR2 SFDVKD. The CDR3 runs 13 residues. The CDR3: CATSEQTNYGYTF. For the CDR3, the DNA is TGTGCCACCTCAGAACAGACTAACTATGGCTACACCTTC.